This T cell receptor (beta chain) was recovered during a study of blood T cell repertoires in COVID-19. Background on the study: COVID-19 samples, acute and convalescent, were from the United States, Italy and Spain. In each case, the material was cDNA or gDNA derived from T cells, B-cell-depleted T cells, or PBMCs.

Authors' analysis steps: The authors estimated nucleated cell counts from reference gene primer amplification. TCRdb's copy holds only in-frame clones and misses some; the assay was immunoSEQ multiplex PCR. From that table come the V and J calls and clone size; the DNA was used to work out D and trimming. The table includes about 28,000 clones, roughly 87% detected once. The CDR3 is 15 amino acids. Germline loops: CDR1 SGHRS, CDR2 YFSETQ. Trimming removed 1 base from V and 0 bases from J, with 7 bases in between. The V gene is TRBV5-1, the J gene TRBJ2-2, with a tentative D call TRBD2 (5 bases). The sequenced material came from peripheral blood. The receptor was derived from a man aged 55 to 70 with active COVID-19. The CDR3: CASSLSGANTGELFF. The CDR3 DNA follows: TGCGCCAGCAGCTTGTCCGGGGCGAACACCGGGGAGCTGTTTTTT.